This T cell receptor beta chain is drawn from a study of blood T cell repertoires in COVID-19. Study information: Samples representing acute and convalescent COVID-19 were sourced from the United States, Italy and Spain. The cDNA or gDNA used as material had been derived from T cells, B-cell-depleted T cells, or PBMCs.

Trimming removed 3 bases at V and 5 bases at J, with 8 bases between. There are 11 residues in the CDR3. Germline assignment: CDR1 SQVTM and CDR2 ANQGSEA. Original processing methods: Reference gene primer amplification gave estimated nucleated cell counts. Method: immunoSEQ multiplex PCR; TCRdb's copy keeps in-frame clones and lacks some. V, J and clone size were drawn from that table, and D and trimming were deduced from the DNA. The repertoire holds fewer than 65,000 clones, about 90% seen once, with 5.5% to 8.5% in the top ten. This TCR was recovered from a man aged 60-69 years with acute or convalescent COVID-19. The sample consisted of peripheral blood. The chain joins TRBV29-1 to TRBJ2-7, with TRBD2 as a possible D gene (6 bases). The CDR3 DNA follows: TGCAGCGTTGAGCGGGGACACGAGCAGTACTTC. It codes for CSVERGHEQYF.